The 24 T cell receptor beta chains in this list originate from one sample, sequenced in a study of a mutant IDH1 vaccine in newly diagnosed glioma. Their recognized antigens are unknown. The sample's time point: week 35, safety follow-up. Each dose delivered 300 ug of mutant IDH1 20-mer peptide subcutaneously with imiquimod. TCRdb's copy holds only in-frame clones and misses some; the assay was immunoSEQ multiplex PCR. The repertoire has about 32,000 clones, roughly 80% of them found once; the top ten carry 11%. The sample in question was PBMCs, obtained from a glioma patient whose treatment included an IDH1 peptide vaccine. The source of these receptors is a woman aged 40 to 50 with glioma.

This clone has only a few counts. The V and J genes are TRBV13 and TRBJ1-1; no clear D. Germline loops: CDR1 PRHDT, CDR2 FYEKMQ (reference sequence). This CDR3 comprises 11 residues. Between the trimmed V and J ends, which lost 5 bases and 2 bases, there was a span of 3 bases. CDR3 coding DNA: TGTGCCAGCAGCCACAACACTGAAGCTTTCTTT. It specifies CASSHNTEAFF.

The CDR3: CAWSDVGGETQYF. DNA of the CDR3: TGTGCCTGGAGTGACGTGGGGGGGGAGACCCAGTACTTC. The genes are TRBV30 and TRBJ2-5; 7 bases are shared with TRBD2. V lost 1 base to trimming and J lost 5 bases; unmatched junction nucleotides: 4. Germline V gene sequence: CDR1 GTSNPN, CDR2 SVGIG (reference sequence). This CDR3 is built from 13 residues.

This chain links TRBV6-1 with TRBJ1-6, with D possibly matching TRBD1 (5 bases). The CDR3 length is 13 residues. CDR1 and CDR2 (germline): MNHNS, SASEGT. V lost 3 bases to trimming and J lost 8 bases, with 8 bases between them. The CDR3, as DNA: TGTGCCAGCAGTGACGGGGGTTATTCACCCCTCCACTTT. It specifies CASSDGGYSPLHF.

This clone turned up a few times. This chain connects TRBV2 to TRBJ1-1, with D perhaps TRBD1 (5 bases). The germline CDR1 and CDR2 sequences are SNHLY and FYNNEI. V lost 4 bases and J lost 0, with 9 bases in between. The CDR3 has 14 residues. CDR3: CASSGTLMNTEAFF. CDR3 DNA: TGTGCCAGCAGTGGGACACTTATGAACACTGAAGCTTTCTTT.

The chain combines TRBV11-1 with TRBJ2-1; 9 bases align to TRBD2. Unmatched junction bases numbered 14, after V lost 5 bases and J lost 9 bases. The germline V gene has CDR1 SGHAT and CDR2 FQDESV (reference sequence). CDR3 length: 16 amino acids. The CDR3 coding sequence is TGTGCCAGCAGCCCTAGCGAGCGGACTAGCGATCCTGAGCAGTTCTTC. Protein product: CASSPSERTSDPEQFF.

This chain links TRBV7-6 with TRBJ2-5; unclear D gene. The CDR3 covers 13 residues. Looked up from germline, CDR1 is SGHVS and CDR2 is FNYEAQ. V was shortened by 2 bases and J by 2 bases, with 6 bases between the two germline ends. This chain's CDR3 is CASSLTAQETQYF. CDR3 bases: TGTGCCAGCAGCTTAACAGCACAAGAGACCCAGTACTTC. The full variable domain, its missing parts supplied by reference TRBV7-6 and TRBJ2-5, is GAGVSQSPRYKVTKRGQDVALRCDPISGHVSLYWYRQALGQGPEFLTYFNYEAQQDKSGLPNDRFSAERPEGSISTLTIQRTEQRDSAMYRCASSLTAQETQYFGPGTRLLVL.

The rearrangement links TRBV9 to TRBJ1-5, with a weak D call TRBD1 (5 bases). CDR1 is SGDLS and CDR2 is YYNGEE in the germline V gene. V gave up 2 bases and J gave up 6 bases, with 9 bases separating them. CDR3 length: 13 residues. DNA of the CDR3: TGTGCCAGCAGCGTCCAGGGTAGTCAGCCCCAGCATTTT. Protein sequence: CASSVQGSQPQHF.

The chain joins TRBV14 to TRBJ2-5, with D unresolved. V dropped 1 base and J dropped 4 bases, with 1 base sitting between them. The CDR3 covers 11 residues. Looked up from germline, CDR1 is SGHDN and CDR2 is FVKESK. This chain's CDR3 is CASSQVETQYF. The CDR3 DNA follows: TGTGCCAGCAGCCAAGTAGAGACCCAGTACTTC.

The chain joins TRBV19 to TRBJ2-2, with a tentative D call TRBD2 (5 bases). Germline CDR1 is LNHDA and CDR2 is SQIVND (reference sequence). The V end lost 7 bases, the J end lost 6 bases, and 21 bases lay between the germline ends. This CDR3 has 16 amino acids. The CDR3 region is CASKDRVPPGSGELFF. Written as DNA, the CDR3 is TGTGCCAGTAAGGATCGGGTCCCACCGGGGTCCGGGGAGCTGTTTTTT.

The chain combines TRBV7-2 with TRBJ2-3, with D perhaps TRBD1 (7 bases). The ends were cut back, 5 bases at V and 6 bases at J, with 15 bases in the middle. Per germline, CDR1 SGHTA and CDR2 FQGNSA. This CDR3 has 14 amino acids. CDR3 residues: CASSPLAGGDTQYF. CDR3 sequence (DNA): TGTGCCAGCAGCCCCCTAGCAGGGGGGGATACGCAGTATTTT.

The rearrangement uses TRBV21-1 and TRBJ2-7; the table gives TRBD1 as D, unverified against the DNA. TRBV21-1 is a pseudogene locus. The CDR3 sequence is 18 residues long. The CDR3: CASTIDRGRIFRSYEQYF. Written as DNA, the CDR3 is TGTGCCAGCACCATCGACAGGGGGCGCATTTTTAGGTCCTACGAGCAGTACTTC.

The count of this clone is one. CDR3: CASRPPGQGTHEQYF. The CDR3, as DNA: TGTGCCAGCAGGCCTCCGGGACAGGGGACCCACGAGCAGTACTTC. The chain links TRBV7-9 to TRBJ2-7, with TRBD1 matching 10 bases. V was pared by 6 bases and J by 5 bases, with 10 bases of the junction left unmatched. This CDR3 comprises 15 residues. Per germline, CDR1 SEHNR and CDR2 FQNEAQ (reference sequence).

This chain connects TRBV19 to TRBJ1-6, with D uncertain. Germline-derived CDR1 and CDR2 are LNHDA and SQIVND (reference sequence). Trimming pared 1 base from V and 10 bases from J, leaving 14 bases between. The CDR3 has 15 amino acids. In DNA form, the CDR3 reads TGTGCCAGTAGTATAGGTGGGCCAAGCGGATCACCCCTCCACTTT. Protein sequence: CASSIGGPSGSPLHF. Full variable domain (outside the CDR3, taken from reference TRBV19 and TRBJ1-6): DGGITQSPKYLFRKEGQNVTLSCEQNLNHDAMYWYRQDPGQGLRLIYYSQIVNDFQKGDIAEGYSVSREKKESFPLTVTSAQKNPTAFYLCASSIGGPSGSPLHFGNGTRLTVT.

This clone has a handful of counts. V is TRBV4-2 and J is TRBJ1-1, with D maybe TRBD1 (5 bases). The CDR3 has 15 amino acids. V was clipped by 0 bases and J by 5 bases, with 13 bases between them. Germline V gene data show CDR1 as LGHNA and CDR2 as YNFKEQ. In DNA, the CDR3 is TGTGCCAGCAGCCAAGATTGGGGCGGTGAAACTGAAGCTTTCTTT. Translation: CASSQDWGGETEAFF.

The chain couples TRBV7-9 to TRBJ2-7, with D perhaps TRBD1 (5 bases). CDR3 size: 14 residues. Trimming pared 2 bases from V and 0 bases from J, leaving 8 bases between. From germline, CDR1 is SEHNR and CDR2 FQNEAQ (reference sequence). The CDR3 sequence: CASSLQGSSYEQYF. The CDR3 region has the DNA TGTGCCAGCAGCTTACAGGGATCCTCCTACGAGCAGTACTTC.

This rearrangement joins TRBV7-2 to TRBJ1-5, with D hard to call. Germline V gene lookup returns CDR1 SGHTA and CDR2 FQGNSA. The CDR3 runs 13 residues. V was cut by 5 bases and J by 6 bases, with 11 bases left in between. CDR3 in DNA: TGTGCCAGCAGCACACACCGGGGTCAGCCCCAGCATTTT. Protein sequence: CASSTHRGQPQHF.

This chain uses TRBV5-1 with TRBJ2-7; D is possibly TRBD1 (6 bases). Trimming stripped 0 bases from V and 8 bases from J, with 15 bases between. CDR3 length equals 14 residues. Germline lookup yields CDR1 SGHRS and CDR2 YFSETQ. CDR3 amino acids: CASSLEGVPEKQYF. In DNA, the CDR3 is TGCGCCAGCAGCTTGGAGGGGGTCCCGGAGAAGCAGTACTTC.

This chain uses TRBV6-5 with TRBJ2-1; 12 bases are shared with TRBD2. The germline V gene encodes CDR1 MNHEY and CDR2 SVGAGI. V trimming: 6 bases; J trimming: 5 bases; junction bases outside the gene matches: 2. The CDR3 sequence is 14 residues long. The CDR3 DNA is TGTGCCAGCAGGACTAGCGGGGGCCACAATGAGCAGTTCTTC. It yields the protein CASRTSGGHNEQFF.

This clone was counted only a few times. V usage is TRBV5-1 and J usage is TRBJ2-2, with D tentatively TRBD1 or TRBD2 (5 bases each). The length of the CDR3 is 15 residues. Germline V gene lookup returns CDR1 SGHRS and CDR2 YFSETQ. With 3 bases removed from V and 7 bases from J, the gap between germline ends came to 16 bases. DNA for the CDR3: TGCGCCAGCAGCTCCCGAGAGGGGCCTAGCGGGGAGCTGTTTTTT. Translation: CASSSREGPSGELFF.

This clone appeared a single time. The rearrangement uses TRBV5-1 and TRBJ2-3, with TRBD1 identical over 10 bases. Germline lookup yields CDR1 SGHRS and CDR2 YFSETQ. CDR3 length: 15 residues. After removal of 2 bases from V and 4 bases from J, the junction contained 4 bases not matched to a gene. CDR3 in amino acids: CASSLGTGVADTQYF. CDR3 sequence (DNA): TGCGCCAGCAGCTTAGGGACAGGGGTGGCAGATACGCAGTATTTT.

This chain uses TRBV6-5 with TRBJ2-5; D may be TRBD1 or TRBD2 (5 bases each). From germline, CDR1 is MNHEY and CDR2 SVGAGI. The CDR3 covers 15 residues. V dropped 6 bases and J dropped 5 bases, with 19 bases sitting between them. The CDR3 here is CASRGSIGTQETQYF. CDR3 DNA: TGTGCCAGCAGGGGTTCAATAGGGACGCAGGAGACCCAGTACTTC.

V gene TRBV9 combines with J gene TRBJ1-6; the D gene is possibly TRBD1 (5 bases). CDR1 is SGDLS and CDR2 is YYNGEE in the germline V gene. This CDR3 comprises 15 residues. Trimming pared 3 bases from V and 0 bases from J, leaving 7 bases between. The CDR3: CASSAGSSYNSPLHF. The CDR3 DNA follows: TGTGCCAGCAGCGCAGGGAGCTCCTATAATTCACCCCTCCACTTT.

The chain uses TRBV7-6 and TRBJ1-1, with TRBD1 matching 8 bases. With V trimmed by 0 bases and J by 1 base, 4 bases remained unmatched. From germline, CDR1 is SGHVS and CDR2 FNYEAQ. The CDR3 runs 16 residues. For the CDR3, the DNA is TGTGCCAGCAGCTTAGCGTCAACAGGGGGGAACACTGAAGCTTTCTTT. It specifies CASSLASTGGNTEAFF.

The CDR3 sequence: CASSHLQGPLYEQYF. As DNA, the CDR3 is TGTGCCAGCAGCCACCTACAGGGGCCCCTCTACGAGCAGTACTTC. The rearrangement uses TRBV11-2 and TRBJ2-7, with 7 bases matching TRBD1. V dropped 5 bases and J dropped 3; count of bases not matched to a gene: 10. Germline CDR1 reads SGHAT; CDR2 reads FQNNGV. The CDR3 contains 15 residues.